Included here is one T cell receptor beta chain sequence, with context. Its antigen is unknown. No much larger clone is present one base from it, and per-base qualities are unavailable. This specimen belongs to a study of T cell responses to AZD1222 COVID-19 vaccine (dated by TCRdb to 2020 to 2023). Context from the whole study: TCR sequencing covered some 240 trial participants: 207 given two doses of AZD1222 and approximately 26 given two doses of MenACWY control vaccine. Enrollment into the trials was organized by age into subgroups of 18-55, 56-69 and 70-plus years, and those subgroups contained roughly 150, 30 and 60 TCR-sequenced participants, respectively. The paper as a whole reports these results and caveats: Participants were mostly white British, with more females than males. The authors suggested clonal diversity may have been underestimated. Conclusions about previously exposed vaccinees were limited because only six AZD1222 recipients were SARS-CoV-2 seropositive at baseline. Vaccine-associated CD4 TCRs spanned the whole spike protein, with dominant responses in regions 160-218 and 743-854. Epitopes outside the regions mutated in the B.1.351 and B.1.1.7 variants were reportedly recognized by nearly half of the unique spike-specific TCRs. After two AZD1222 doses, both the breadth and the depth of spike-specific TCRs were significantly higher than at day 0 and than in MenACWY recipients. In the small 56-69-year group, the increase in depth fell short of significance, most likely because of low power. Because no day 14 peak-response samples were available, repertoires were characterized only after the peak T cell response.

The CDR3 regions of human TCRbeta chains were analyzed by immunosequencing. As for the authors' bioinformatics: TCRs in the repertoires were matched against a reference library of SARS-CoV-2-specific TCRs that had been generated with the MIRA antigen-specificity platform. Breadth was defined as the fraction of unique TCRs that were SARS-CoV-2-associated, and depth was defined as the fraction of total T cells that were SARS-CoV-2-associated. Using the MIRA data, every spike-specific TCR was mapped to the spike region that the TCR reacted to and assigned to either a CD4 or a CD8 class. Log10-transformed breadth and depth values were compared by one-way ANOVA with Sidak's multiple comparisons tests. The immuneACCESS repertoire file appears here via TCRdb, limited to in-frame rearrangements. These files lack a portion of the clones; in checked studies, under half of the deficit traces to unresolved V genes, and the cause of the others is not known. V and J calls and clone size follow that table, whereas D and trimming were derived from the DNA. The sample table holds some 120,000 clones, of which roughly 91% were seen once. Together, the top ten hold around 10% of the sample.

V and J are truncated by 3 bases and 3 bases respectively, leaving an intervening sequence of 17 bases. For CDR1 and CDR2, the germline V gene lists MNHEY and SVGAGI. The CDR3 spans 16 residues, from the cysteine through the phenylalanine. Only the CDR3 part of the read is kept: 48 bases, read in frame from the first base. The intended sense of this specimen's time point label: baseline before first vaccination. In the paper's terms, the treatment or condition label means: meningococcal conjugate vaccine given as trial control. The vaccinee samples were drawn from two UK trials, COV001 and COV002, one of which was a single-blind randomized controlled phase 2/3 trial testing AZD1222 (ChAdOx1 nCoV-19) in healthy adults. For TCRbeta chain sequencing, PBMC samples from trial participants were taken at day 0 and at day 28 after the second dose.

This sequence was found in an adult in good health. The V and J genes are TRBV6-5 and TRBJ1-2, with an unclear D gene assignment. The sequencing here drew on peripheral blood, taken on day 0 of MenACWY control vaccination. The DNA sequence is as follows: TGTGCCAGCAGTTATATATCCCCCGCTCGCGACTATGGCTACACCTTC. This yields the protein CASSYISPARDYGYTF.